This TCR beta chain was captured in a study of T cell repertoires in aging, cancer and after chemotherapy. The overall study: Patients with glioblastoma brain tumors were sampled before and after temozolomide-based therapy. Study results and caveats: The repertoire data cannot show anything about immunological memory following chemotherapy. Untreated cancer patients had significantly lower blood TCR diversity than age-matched healthy donors.

Trimming took 0 bases from V and 0 from J, leaving 13 bases between them. Germline values: CDR1 SGHTS, CDR2 YDEGEE. The CDR3 loop spans 16 amino acids. Concerning this clonotype: Its antigen is unidentified.

TCR beta rearrangements were amplified from peripheral blood genomic DNA. Rearranged V-D-J TRB sequences were amplified with a mixed TRB-A/B primer pool. One entry per CDR3 protein results from TCRdb running MiXCR on the multiplex PCR reads. The repertoire consists of approximately 2,000 distinct CDR3 sequences, with roughly 20% occurring once and the leading ten covering around 24%. The chain couples TRBV5-8 to TRBJ2-7; D might be TRBD2 (5 bases). Sequencing was carried out using blood. This receptor was identified in a human donor with a solid tumor. The CDR3 nucleotides are TGTGCCAGCAGCTTGGAGGGCGGGTATTCCTCCTACGAGCAGTACTTC. Encoded protein: CASSLEGGYSSYEQYF.